The rows below give T cell receptor beta chains drawn from one sample of a study of blood T cell repertoires in COVID-19. The method was immunoSEQ multiplex PCR; TCRdb's version includes in-frame clones alone and lacks a portion of them. Of roughly 270,000 clones in the sample, 75% to 85% were seen once. Sequencing was done on a sample of peripheral blood. The receptors come from a man in his forties or fifties with active or convalescent COVID-19. Each CDR3 is given with its conserved first and last residue. D genes are given only for firm matches. Some rows have no size entry. The others give once, few or many, or a class for an expanded clone.

clone_size	j_call	v_call	d_call	cdr3_aa	cdr3_nt
once	TRBJ2-5	TRBV14	.	CASSPLASGVGETQYF	TGTGCCAGCAGCCCTCTAGCGTCTGGAGTGGGAGAGACCCAGTACTTC
.	TRBJ2-2	TRBV19	TRBD1	CARRAGGRPVTGELFF	TGTGCCAGGCGAGCAGGGGGTCGACCTGTAACCGGGGAGCTGTTTTTT
.	TRBJ2-3	TRBV6-6	TRBD2	CASSPTSVDTDTQYF	TGTGCCAGCAGTCCGACTAGCGTCGACACAGATACGCAGTATTTT
.	TRBJ2-1	TRBV29-1	TRBD2	CSVEDVQGGMEQFF	TGCAGCGTTGAAGACGTCCAGGGAGGGATGGAGCAGTTCTTC
.	TRBJ1-1	TRBV7-2	.	CASSWGGASNTEAFF	TGTGCCAGCAGCTGGGGAGGGGCTTCGAACACTGAAGCTTTCTTT
.	TRBJ2-5	TRBV3-1/TRBV3-2	.	CASGSSGQETQYF	TGTGCCAGCGGGAGTAGTGGGCAAGAGACCCAGTACTTC
.	TRBJ1-4	TRBV20-1	.	CSASGVTGGTNEKLFF	TGCAGTGCTAGTGGCGTAACCGGGGGAACTAATGAAAAACTGTTTTTT
.	TRBJ1-1	TRBV11-3	.	CASSVLTGHTEAFF	TGTGCCAGCAGCGTGTTAACAGGCCACACTGAAGCTTTCTTT
.	TRBJ2-7	TRBV27	TRBD2	CASSLGGGEQYF	TGTGCCAGCAGTTTGGGGGGAGGGGAGCAGTACTTC
.	TRBJ1-3	TRBV11-2	.	CASSRNSHPSSGNTIYF	TGTGCCAGCAGCCGTAACTCCCACCCGAGCTCTGGAAACACCATATATTTT
.	TRBJ2-5	TRBV2	.	CASRTDQETQYF	TGTGCCAGTAGGACAGACCAAGAGACCCAGTACTTC
.	TRBJ2-1	TRBV9	TRBD2	CASSPAGLAGWNEQFF	TGTGCCAGCAGCCCAGCTGGGCTAGCGGGATGGAATGAGCAGTTCTTC
.	TRBJ1-2	TRBV19	TRBD1	CASSSPDRSLPIYGYTF	TGTGCCAGTAGTTCCCCGGACAGGTCCCTTCCCATCTATGGCTACACCTTC
few	TRBJ1-2	TRBV6-1	.	CASSEAWTPYTF	TGTGCCAGCAGTGAAGCGTGGACACCCTACACCTTC
few	TRBJ2-7	TRBV5-1	.	CASSLADPNPRGEQYF	TGCGCCAGCAGCTTGGCGGACCCCAACCCCAGGGGCGAGCAGTACTTC
once	TRBJ2-3	TRBV9	TRBD2	CASSPRLAGDTDTQYF	TGTGCCAGCAGCCCGCGACTAGCGGGAGACACAGATACGCAGTATTTT
.	TRBJ2-2	TRBV9	TRBD1	CASSAEGQGRHGELFF	TGTGCCAGCAGCGCCGAGGGACAGGGCAGGCACGGGGAGCTGTTTTTT
.	TRBJ1-4	TRBV15	TRBD1	CATTEGTGGGEKLFF	TGTGCCACCACCGAAGGGACAGGGGGAGGTGAAAAACTGTTTTTT
.	TRBJ2-1	TRBV6-6	.	CASSPHLARRSSYNEQFF	TGTGCCAGCAGTCCACACCTCGCCCGAAGGAGCTCCTACAATGAGCAGTTCTTC
once	TRBJ1-2	TRBV5-6	.	CASSSRQAPTRYTF	TGTGCCAGCAGCTCGCGACAGGCCCCGACGCGCTACACCTTC
.	TRBJ2-5	TRBV18	TRBD2	CASSTTSLAGGPRQETQYF	TGTGCCAGCTCAACCACGTCACTAGCGGGAGGGCCCCGCCAAGAGACCCAGTACTTC
.	TRBJ1-3	TRBV30	.	CAWSEGLGNTIYF	TGTGCCTGGAGTGAGGGACTCGGAAACACCATATATTTT
.	TRBJ1-2	TRBV2	TRBD1	CASSHRQGESYGYTF	TGTGCCAGCAGCCACCGACAGGGGGAATCCTATGGCTACACCTTC
.	TRBJ2-2	TRBV5-1	TRBD2	CASSLSSGSRTGELFF	TGCGCCAGCAGCTTGTCTAGCGGGAGCCGGACCGGGGAGCTGTTTTTT
few	TRBJ1-1	TRBV28	.	CASSFRGGTEAFF	TGTGCCAGCAGTTTCCGAGGGGGCACTGAAGCTTTCTTT
.	TRBJ2-5	TRBV2	.	CASSVLETQYF	TGTGCCAGCAGTGTACTGGAGACCCAGTACTTC
.	TRBJ1-2	TRBV19	TRBD1	CASSIRTGLDGYTF	TGTGCCAGTAGTATACGGACAGGGTTGGATGGCTACACCTTC
.	TRBJ2-7	TRBV10-2	TRBD1	CASSEHSGQGVTGLNF	TGCGCCAGCAGTGAGCATAGCGGACAGGGCGTAACTGGACTGAACTTC
.	TRBJ1-1	TRBV4-1	.	CASSQGDNRVNTEAFF	TGCGCCAGCAGCCAAGGGGACAACAGAGTGAACACTGAAGCTTTCTTT
.	TRBJ2-2	TRBV19	TRBD1	CASRGQRNTGELFF	TGTGCCAGCCGGGGACAGAGAAACACCGGGGAGCTGTTTTTT
.	TRBJ1-3	TRBV2	TRBD1	CASRYGTGSGNTIYF	TGTGCCAGCAGATATGGGACAGGCTCTGGAAACACCATATATTTT
.	TRBJ2-1	TRBV3-1/TRBV3-2	.	CASSLPGVAVNEQFF	TGTGCCAGCAGCCTACCCGGGGTAGCGGTCAATGAGCAGTTCTTC
.	TRBJ1-5	TRBV3-1/TRBV3-2	.	CASSQAGNQPQHF	TGTGCCAGCAGCCAAGCGGGCAATCAGCCCCAGCATTTT
.	TRBJ1-5	TRBV7-2	.	CASSLYGQLSNQPQHF	TGTGCCAGCAGCTTATACGGACAGCTAAGCAATCAGCCCCAGCATTTT
.	TRBJ2-7	TRBV5-6	TRBD2	CASTMGLAEYYEQYF	TGTGCCAGCACCATGGGACTAGCTGAATACTACGAGCAGTACTTC
.	TRBJ2-2	TRBV7-2	TRBD1	CASRDARQGAGELFF	TGTGCCAGCAGGGACGCACGACAGGGGGCCGGGGAGCTGTTTTTT
.	TRBJ1-1	TRBV7-8	TRBD1	CASSLVPGQGIMGTEAFF	TGTGCCAGCAGCTTAGTCCCCGGACAGGGGATTATGGGCACTGAAGCTTTCTTT
few	TRBJ2-7	TRBV28	TRBD1	CASSLQSGGKGYEQYF	TGTGCCAGCAGTTTACAATCAGGGGGAAAGGGGTACGAGCAGTACTTC
.	TRBJ2-1	TRBV7-8	.	CASSLIGDSYNEQFF	TGTGCCAGCAGCTTAATCGGGGACTCCTACAATGAGCAGTTCTTC
.	TRBJ2-1	TRBV10-3	.	CAISAVSGSGGYNEQFF	TGTGCCATCAGTGCGGTATCTGGTAGTGGGGGGTACAATGAGCAGTTCTTC
.	TRBJ1-1	TRBV7-9	.	CASSLGMTDRNTEAFF	TGTGCCAGCAGCTTAGGGATGACAGATCGGAACACTGAAGCTTTCTTT